The sequence of this T cell receptor (beta chain) was determined in a study of blood T cell repertoires in COVID-19. Study background: The cDNA or gDNA used as material had been derived from T cells, B-cell-depleted T cells, or PBMCs.

This study enrolled people aged roughly 18 to 90 from about two dozen US geographic areas. Participants reported their clinical history, and cohort assignment relied on those reports. Trimming took 8 bases from V and 0 from J, leaving 7 bases between them. The CDR3 is 13 residues long. CDR1 is KGHDR, CDR2 SFDVKD, per germline. In the authors' workflow: Estimation of nucleated cell counts relied on the amplification of reference gene primers. TCRdb's table, derived via immunoSEQ multiplex PCR, lists solely in-frame clones and lacks some. That table is the source of V, J and clone size, and D and trimming were worked out from the DNA. The sample has roughly 400,000 clones; nearly 90% are singletons.

The TCR comes from a woman aged 25 to 45 who had recovered from COVID-19. Sequencing was carried out using PBMCs or T cells enriched from blood (not recorded which). The chain has TRBV24-1 and TRBJ1-3; D is uncertain. The CDR3, as DNA: TGTGCCACCACAGCGGGCTCTGGAAACACCATATATTTT. This encodes CATTAGSGNTIYF.